Listed here are 20 T cell receptor beta chains from one sample, sequenced in a study of monozygotic twins with inflammatory bowel disease. TCRdb re-called the 5' RACE reads and catalogs CDR3 proteins one per entry, DNA excluded. Reported are about 300,000 distinct CDR3 sequences; the ten largest clones contain less than 6.5%. The sample was blood. The source is a human donor with ulcerative colitis or Crohn's disease, or a healthy co-twin of an affected twin (not recorded which).

The rearrangement links TRBV30 to TRBJ2-5. The CDR3 spans 11 residues. From germline, CDR1 is GTSNPN and CDR2 SVGIG (reference sequence). CDR3 protein: CAWSREETQYF.

The chain recombines TRBV29-1 with TRBJ2-1; TCRdb gives TRBD1 as the D gene, but with no DNA this cannot be confirmed. CDR1 SQVTM and CDR2 ANQGSEA come from the germline V gene. This CDR3 spans 15 amino acids. CDR3: CSVDKTGNGNNEQFF.

The chain's CDR3 is CASSLRGGNEQFF. The chain has TRBV12-3 or TRBV12-4 and TRBJ2-1; the D gene TCRdb calls, TRBD2, cannot be checked with no DNA. CDR3 length equals 13 residues.

The chain has TRBV6-2 or TRBV6-3 and TRBJ2-1; TCRdb names TRBD2, which stays unverified in the absence of DNA. The germline V gene encodes CDR1 MNHEY and CDR2 SVGEGT. This CDR3 region has 17 residues. CDR3 protein: CASSYSVGRSAGTEQFF.

V and J are TRBV7-9 and TRBJ1-4; absent DNA, TCRdb's TRBD1 call cannot be checked. The CDR3 consists of 15 residues. Looked up from germline, CDR1 is SEHNR and CDR2 is FQNEAQ (reference sequence). The CDR3 sequence: CASSEDRNDGEKLFF.

CDR3 in amino acids: CASSFYRDGSGANVLTF. The chain has TRBV5-1 and TRBJ2-6; TCRdb reports TRBD1, a call that lacks DNA to check it against. The CDR3 is made up of 17 amino acids. Germline CDR1 is SGHRS and CDR2 is YFSETQ.

This rearrangement joins TRBV12-3 or TRBV12-4 to TRBJ2-3; the TRBD2 assignment by TCRdb is unverifiable without DNA. The CDR3 sequence is 15 residues long. CDR3 in amino acids: CASMRTSGYTDTQYF.

This rearrangement joins TRBV18 to TRBJ2-4; TCRdb selects TRBD1, and the lack of DNA leaves this call unchecked. The germline gives CDR1 KGHSH, CDR2 LQKENI. This CDR3 has 14 residues. The CDR3: CASSLGTAKNIQYF.

The chain joins TRBV20-1 to TRBJ2-7; checking the TCRdb D call of TRBD2 is not possible without DNA. The CDR3 has 14 residues. The V gene's germline CDR1 is DFQATT and CDR2 SNEGSKA (reference sequence). The CDR3 protein is CSASSSGATYEQYF.

This chain links TRBV29-1 with TRBJ2-3; TCRdb's D call of TRBD2 is untestable without DNA. The V gene's germline CDR1 is SQVTM and CDR2 ANQGSEA. The CDR3 runs to 19 residues. CDR3 sequence: CSVEDIPGFGGLGADTQYF.

This rearrangement joins TRBV27 to TRBJ1-2; TCRdb picks TRBD1, but there is no DNA to check that call. The CDR3 length is 15 residues. Germline CDR1 MNHEY, CDR2 SMNVEV (reference sequence). The CDR3 sequence is CASSLTPGGNYGYTF.

This rearrangement joins TRBV20-1 to TRBJ1-3; checking the TCRdb D call of TRBD1 is not possible without DNA. This CDR3 has 15 residues. Germline CDR1 DFQATT, CDR2 SNEGSKA (reference sequence). The CDR3 is CSARGGTTAGNTIYF.

The chain recombines TRBV6-5 with TRBJ2-1; TCRdb's D call of TRBD1 is untestable without DNA. The germline gives CDR1 MNHEY, CDR2 SVGAGI. The CDR3 has 18 amino acids. CDR3 sequence: CASSSLLTDRLTYNEQFF.

The rearrangement links TRBV7-2 to TRBJ2-5; lacking DNA, the TRBD1 call made by TCRdb goes unchecked. This CDR3 comprises 15 residues. The germline V gene encodes CDR1 SGHTA and CDR2 FQGNSA. CDR3 residues: CASSFPLGGVETQYF.

This sequence joins TRBV7-2 and TRBJ2-2; TCRdb outputs TRBD2, but without DNA this stays unchecked. This CDR3 comprises 17 residues. Germline CDR1 SGHTA, CDR2 FQGNSA. Here the CDR3 reads CASSLAPGGLNTGELFF.

The J gene is TRBJ2-5, the V gene TRBV20-1; TCRdb proposes TRBD1, but this gene call is untestable without DNA. Germline assignment: CDR1 DFQATT and CDR2 SNEGSKA (reference sequence). The CDR3 is 16 residues long. The CDR3 spells CSARDSGGGYQETQYF.

V is TRBV27 and J is TRBJ2-7. Germline values: CDR1 MNHEY, CDR2 SMNVEV (reference sequence). This CDR3 has 15 residues. The CDR3 region is CASSLSTASTYEQYF.

The chain carries TRBV5-1 and TRBJ2-5. Germline V gene sequence: CDR1 SGHRS, CDR2 YFSETQ. This CDR3 has 15 amino acids. CDR3: CASSLEILVSETQYF. The complete variable domain, with remaining parts taken from reference TRBV5-1 and TRBJ2-5, reads KAGVTQTPRYLIKTRGQQVTLSCSPISGHRSVSWYQQTPGQGLQFLFEYFSETQRNKGNFPGRFSGRQFSNSRSEMNVSTLELGDSALYLCASSLEILVSETQYFGPGTRLLVL.

The chain links TRBV20-1 to TRBJ2-2; TCRdb names TRBD1, which stays unverified in the absence of DNA. This CDR3 has 18 residues. CDR1 is DFQATT and CDR2 is SNEGSKA in the germline V gene (reference sequence). CDR3 protein: CSARGIKGTEIGTGELFF.

The chain is built from TRBV6-2 or TRBV6-3 and TRBJ1-5. Germline CDR1 is MNHEY and CDR2 is SVGEGT. The CDR3 is made up of 11 amino acids. The chain's CDR3 is CASSYPQPQHF.